Shown below are 31 T cell receptor beta chains from a single sample sequenced in a study of blood T cell repertoires in COVID-19. The assay was immunoSEQ multiplex PCR, and TCRdb's table has in-frame clones only and misses some. This sample has 150,000 or so clones, with 85% to 90% found just once. Sequencing used peripheral blood. All receptors come from a man between 60 and 70 years old with COVID-19, enrolled during active disease.

CDR3 residues: CASSWSQGNNSPLHF. The CDR3 DNA sequence: TGTGCCAGCAGTTGGTCACAGGGTAATAATTCACCCCTCCACTTT. This chain joins TRBV27 and TRBJ1-6, with D possibly being TRBD1 (6 bases). Germline-derived CDR1 and CDR2 are MNHEY and SMNVEV (reference sequence). This CDR3 region has 15 residues. V gave up 4 bases and J gave up 5 bases, with 12 bases separating them.

The chain recombines TRBV2 with TRBJ1-2; TRBD1 agrees at 9 bases. Germline trimming cut 3 bases from V and 7 bases from J; bases unmatched to any gene: 9. This CDR3 contains 15 residues. Germline CDR1 and CDR2: SNHLY and FYNNEI. The CDR3 DNA follows: TGTGCCAGCAGTGACACCGGGACAGGGATTCTTGGCTACACCTTC. Amino acids: CASSDTGTGILGYTF.

The chain uses TRBV7-3 and TRBJ2-7, with 10 bases aligning to TRBD1. Germline V gene lookup returns CDR1 SGHTA and CDR2 FQGTGA. The ends lost 3 bases at V and 2 bases at J; junction bases unmatched: 1. The CDR3 extends over 14 amino acids. Here the CDR3 reads CASSFDRGPYEQYF. CDR3 nucleotide sequence: TGTGCCAGCAGCTTCGACAGGGGGCCCTACGAGCAGTACTTC.

The rearrangement joins TRBV14 to TRBJ1-4; D not resolved. The CDR3 consists of 14 residues. Germline CDR1 and CDR2: SGHDN and FVKESK. With 2 bases removed from V and 4 bases from J, the gap between germline ends came to 8 bases. The CDR3 spells CASSQPRYNEKLFF. Written as DNA, the CDR3 is TGTGCCAGCAGCCAACCCAGATATAATGAAAAACTGTTTTTT.

The V and J genes are TRBV18 and TRBJ1-2; D is uncertain. Germline V gene data show CDR1 as KGHSH and CDR2 as LQKENI. With 0 bases removed from V and 4 bases from J, the gap between germline ends came to 12 bases. The CDR3 is 15 residues long. CDR3 DNA: TGTGCCAGCTCACCACCGTTGGGAGAAGGCTATGGCTACACCTTC. Encoded protein: CASSPPLGEGYGYTF.

The chain recombines TRBV9 with TRBJ2-3, with 10 bases that match TRBD2. Germline CDR1 and CDR2: SGDLS and YYNGEE. V lost 4 bases and J lost 1; bases outside the gene matches: 12. The CDR3 extends over 18 amino acids. The CDR3 DNA sequence: TGTGCCAGCAGCTTAACTAGCGGGGCCGAAGGCCGCACAGATACGCAGTATTTT. It encodes CASSLTSGAEGRTDTQYF.

The rearrangement uses TRBV10-1 and TRBJ2-7; 7 bases line up with TRBD1. This CDR3 is built from 15 residues. Germline V gene lookup returns CDR1 WNHNN and CDR2 SYGVQD (reference sequence). J was trimmed by 3 bases and V by 3 bases; bases with no gene match: 8. The CDR3 bases are TGCGCCAGCAGTGACCTGTGGACAGGACGCTACGAGCAGTACTTC. The encoded protein is CASSDLWTGRYEQYF.

V usage is TRBV7-2 and J usage is TRBJ2-5, with 12 bases matching TRBD2. CDR1 is SGHTA and CDR2 is FQGNSA in the germline V gene. With V trimmed by 3 bases and J by 5 bases, 7 bases remained unmatched. The CDR3 is made up of 16 amino acids. The CDR3 nucleotides are TGTGCCAGCAGCTTGAACCTAGCGGGGGGGGAGGAGACCCAGTACTTC. This codes for CASSLNLAGGEETQYF.

This chain joins TRBV6-2 or TRBV6-3 and TRBJ2-6; possibly TRBD1 for D (5 bases). Germline CDR1 is MNHEY and CDR2 is SVGEGT. The V end was cut by 0 bases, the J end by 0 bases, with 15 bases between. This CDR3 region has 19 residues. Here the CDR3 reads CASSYSSQGYPSGANVLTF. The CDR3 DNA is TGTGCCAGCAGTTACTCGAGCCAGGGCTACCCCTCTGGGGCCAACGTCCTGACTTTC.

The sample holds a few counts of this clone. The chain couples TRBV7-9 to TRBJ2-3, with D uncertain. The CDR3 is 12 residues long. The V gene lost 5 bases and the J gene lost 9 bases, with 12 bases spanning the gap. Germline V gives CDR1 SEHNR, CDR2 FQNEAQ (reference sequence). The CDR3 loop reads CASSRSQWTQYF. CDR3 nucleotide sequence: TGTGCCAGCAGCCGTTCACAGTGGACGCAGTATTTT.

This chain joins TRBV27 and TRBJ1-3; TRBD1 matches 9 bases. V was pared by 6 bases and J by 8 bases, with 5 bases of the junction left unmatched. This CDR3 has 13 residues. The germline V gene encodes CDR1 MNHEY and CDR2 SMNVEV (reference sequence). The CDR3 DNA reads as TGTGCCAGCAGAGGACAGGGGACACACACCATATATTTT. It codes for CASRGQGTHTIYF.

This sequence joins TRBV12-3 or TRBV12-4 and TRBJ1-2; maybe TRBD1 (5 bases). V was clipped by 7 bases and J by 2 bases, with 11 bases between them. This CDR3 is 13 amino acids long. In DNA, the CDR3 is TGTGCCAGCACTGGGGGGGGGAACTATGGCTACACCTTC. Its protein is CASTGGGNYGYTF.

The V gene is TRBV3-1 (or the pseudogene TRBV3-2), the J gene TRBJ2-7; D might be TRBD2 (6 bases). The CDR3 extends over 18 amino acids. V was clipped by 0 bases and J by 3 bases, with 21 bases between them. Germline V gene data show CDR1 as LGHDT and CDR2 as YNNKEL (reference sequence). The DNA of the CDR3 is TGTGCCAGCAGCCAAGAGAGGGGCTATGTGTGGGAGGACTACGAGCAGTACTTC. It specifies CASSQERGYVWEDYEQYF.

The V gene is TRBV18, the J gene TRBJ1-5; TRBD1 is a possible D gene (5 bases). The V and J ends lost 6 bases and 4 bases respectively, with 13 bases between them. The CDR3 sequence is 14 residues long. Germline CDR1 reads KGHSH; CDR2 reads LQKENI. The CDR3 protein is CASSKGQTNQPQHF. The CDR3 DNA is TGTGCCAGCTCGAAGGGGCAAACTAATCAGCCCCAGCATTTT.

The chain employs TRBV27 and TRBJ1-2, with D hard to call. Germline-derived CDR1 and CDR2 are MNHEY and SMNVEV (reference sequence). Trimming cost V 2 bases and J 7 bases, with 20 bases left between them. This CDR3 is 16 amino acids long. The CDR3 here is CASSLRRVGRQTGYTF. For the CDR3, the DNA is TGTGCCAGCAGTTTACGGCGGGTAGGGCGTCAGACTGGCTACACCTTC.

The chain links TRBV6-6 to TRBJ1-1, with 8 bases lining up with TRBD1. The CDR3 covers 14 residues. The V gene end was trimmed by 4 bases and the J gene end by 5 bases; junction bases not matched to a gene: 6. Germline values: CDR1 MNHNY, CDR2 SVGAGI (reference sequence). CDR3 nucleotide sequence: TGTGCCAGCAGTTTTGACAGGGGAGGAACTGAAGCTTTCTTT. It specifies CASSFDRGGTEAFF.

The chain uses TRBV6-5 and TRBJ1-1; 12 bases are a match to TRBD1. The ends lost 4 bases at V and 14 bases at J; junction bases unmatched: 5. The CDR3 length is 12 residues. CDR1 and CDR2 from the germline V gene are MNHEY and SVGAGI. CDR3: CASSSSGTGGFF. DNA for the CDR3: TGTGCCAGCAGTTCCTCCGGGACAGGGGGCTTCTTT.

The J gene is TRBJ1-1, the V gene TRBV11-3, with D hard to call. The V gene lost 5 bases and the J gene lost 4 bases, with 11 bases spanning the gap. CDR1 is SGHNT and CDR2 is YENEEA in the germline V gene. The CDR3 spans 13 residues. The CDR3, as DNA: TGTGCCAGCAGCCCAAGGGAGGCCACTGAAGCTTTCTTT. Protein product: CASSPREATEAFF. Filled out from reference TRBV11-3 and TRBJ1-1, the complete variable domain reads EAGVVQSPRYKIIEKKQPVAFWCNPISGHNTLYWYLQNLGQGPELLIRYENEEAVDDSQLPKDRFSAERLKGVDSTLKIQPAELGDSAVYLCASSPREATEAFFGQGTRLTVV.

V is TRBV7-3 and J is TRBJ1-2; 7 nucleotides line up with TRBD1. Germline V gene sequence: CDR1 SGHTA, CDR2 FQGTGA. The V segment lost 2 bases and the J segment 8 bases; nucleotides outside the gene matches: 8. The CDR3 consists of 14 residues. The CDR3: CASSLGTGVEGYTF. In nucleotides, the CDR3 is TGTGCCAGCAGCTTAGGCACAGGGGTAGAGGGCTACACCTTC.

The chain links TRBV9 to TRBJ2-3, with 8 bases lining up with TRBD2. The trim removed 0 bases at V and 4 bases at J, leaving 13 bases unmatched. The CDR3 spans 18 residues. Germline V gives CDR1 SGDLS, CDR2 YYNGEE. The CDR3 loop is CASSVGGVGLAVSDTQYF. CDR3 DNA sequence: TGTGCCAGCAGCGTAGGGGGGGTCGGACTAGCTGTATCAGATACGCAGTATTTT. Together with reference TRBV9 and TRBJ2-3, the CDR3 gives the full variable domain: DSGVTQTPKHLITATGQRVTLRCSPRSGDLSVYWYQQSLDQGLQFLIQYYNGEERAKGNILERFSAQQFPDLHSELNLSSLELGDSALYFCASSVGGVGLAVSDTQYFGPGTRLTVL.

This clone turned up a few times. The genes are TRBV27 and TRBJ1-1; D not certain. The CDR3 is made up of 14 amino acids. V lost 3 bases and J lost 4, with 12 bases in between. The germline gives CDR1 MNHEY, CDR2 SMNVEV (reference sequence). The CDR3 DNA is TGTGCCAGCAGTTTTGGCCCGCCGGGCACTGAAGCTTTCTTT. It is translated as CASSFGPPGTEAFF.

The CDR3 here is CASSLLSGGGGNTIYF. The CDR3 nucleotides are TGTGCCAGCAGCTTACTGTCAGGGGGTGGTGGAAACACCATATATTTT. This sequence joins TRBV7-8 and TRBJ1-3, with 7 bases fitting TRBD1. CDR1 and CDR2 from the germline V gene are SGHVS and FQNEAQ. CDR3 length equals 16 residues. With V trimmed by 2 bases and J by 3 bases, 7 bases remained unmatched.

The chain employs TRBV24-1 and TRBJ2-1; 12 bases map to TRBD2. V was clipped by 5 bases and J by 7 bases; unmatched bases: 8. Germline V gives CDR1 KGHDR, CDR2 SFDVKD. CDR3 length: 16 amino acids. This CDR3 reads CATSAWTSGKGNEQFF. The CDR3 DNA follows: TGTGCCACCAGTGCCTGGACTAGCGGGAAGGGAAATGAGCAGTTCTTC.

This clone appeared once. The chain is built from TRBV3-1 (or the pseudogene TRBV3-2) and TRBJ2-4, with 14 bases fitting TRBD2. After removal of 4 bases from V and 2 bases from J, the junction contained 1 base not matched to a gene. Germline loops: CDR1 LGHDT, CDR2 YNNKEL (reference sequence). The CDR3 is 16 residues long. For the CDR3, the DNA is TGTGCCAGCAGCCGGACTAGCGGGGGGCCCAAAAACATTCAGTACTTC. This gives the protein CASSRTSGGPKNIQYF.

This chain joins TRBV28 and TRBJ1-1; no definite D call. With 6 bases removed from V and 8 bases from J, the gap between germline ends came to 16 bases. The CDR3 covers 13 residues. CDR1 MDHEN and CDR2 SYDVKM come from the germline V gene. DNA for the CDR3: TGTGCCAGCAGCTACGTAAATTCCAAAGAAGCTTTCTTT. It codes for CASSYVNSKEAFF.

This CDR3 is CASSPPQGYSNQPQHF. The DNA for the CDR3 is TGTGCCAGCTCACCTCCACAGGGCTATAGCAATCAGCCCCAGCATTTT. This chain uses TRBV18 with TRBJ1-5, with D perhaps TRBD1 (6 bases). From germline, CDR1 is KGHSH and CDR2 LQKENI. Trimming took off 3 bases at V and 0 bases at J, with 12 bases between the two ends. The CDR3 is 16 amino acids.

The table lists this clone with a count of one. CDR3 in DNA: TGCAGCTACCGGGACAGCCCGAATGAGCAGTTCTTC. Protein product: CSYRDSPNEQFF. The genes are TRBV29-1 and TRBJ2-1; 7 bases are a match to TRBD1. Per the germline V gene, CDR1 is SQVTM and CDR2 is ANQGSEA. The ends lost 8 bases at V and 7 bases at J; junction bases unmatched: 8. This CDR3 contains 12 residues.

V usage is TRBV2 and J usage is TRBJ2-5; TRBD1 matches at 8 bases. Germline CDR1 reads SNHLY; CDR2 reads FYNNEI. V was clipped by 5 bases and J by 5 bases; unmatched bases: 7. This CDR3 region has 14 residues. In DNA, the CDR3 is TGTGCCAGCAGTCAAACAACAGGGGGGGAGACCCAGTACTTC. It specifies CASSQTTGGETQYF. Drawing the rest from reference TRBV2 and TRBJ2-5, the complete variable domain is EPEVTQTPSHQVTQMGQEVILRCVPISNHLYFYWYRQILGQKVEFLVSFYNNEISEKSEIFDDQFSVERPDGSNFTLKIRSTKLEDSAMYFCASSQTTGGETQYFGPGTRLLVL.

The chain uses TRBV7-3 and TRBJ2-2; 16 nucleotides match TRBD2. The germline gives CDR1 SGHTA, CDR2 FQGTGA. This CDR3 has 20 amino acids. V was clipped by 4 bases and J by 5 bases; unmatched bases: 13. For the CDR3, the DNA is TGTGCCAGCAGCTCCCTACCGGGACTAGCGGGAGGGGGAGAGACCGGGGAGCTGTTTTTT. Its translation: CASSSLPGLAGGGETGELFF.

The chain has TRBV7-2 and TRBJ1-5; the match to TRBD1 covers 7 bases. CDR3 length: 14 amino acids. J gave up 5 bases and V 5 bases, and 6 bases lay outside the gene matches. Germline V CDR1 and CDR2: SGHTA, FQGNSA. As DNA, the CDR3 is TGTGCCAGCAGCCAGACAGGGTTCTATCAGCCCCAGCATTTT. It encodes CASSQTGFYQPQHF.

The chain links TRBV15 to TRBJ1-5; possible D gene TRBD1, 5 bases. The V gene's germline CDR1 is LNHNV and CDR2 YYDKDF (reference sequence). The CDR3 consists of 15 residues. Trimming removed 3 bases at V and 2 bases at J, with 11 bases between. The CDR3 DNA follows: TGTGCCACCAGCAGTTGGGGAGGGGGCAATCAGCCCCAGCATTTT. This sequence encodes CATSSWGGGNQPQHF.